The entry below gives a single T cell receptor beta chain sequence along with its context. The assay was immunoSEQ multiplex PCR, and TCRdb's table has in-frame clones only and misses some. This sample has around 290,000 clones, with 88% found just once. The CDR3 is made up of 14 amino acids. The germline CDR1 and CDR2 sequences are MNHEY and SMNVEV (reference sequence). V was pared by 4 bases and J by 2 bases, with 4 bases of the junction left unmatched. These data belong to a study of blood T cell repertoires in COVID-19. Study summary: Donors of Cohort 3 who recovered were those that had two negative PCRs, clearance, or symptom resolution.

This chain connects TRBV27 to TRBJ1-2; TRBD1 matches at 7 bases. What was sequenced was PBMCs or T cells enriched from blood (not recorded which). This TCR was recovered from an older woman in a cohort exposed to, infected with or recovered from COVID-19 (not recorded which). CDR3 DNA: TGTGCCAGCAGTTCTATGACAGGGAACTATGGCTACACCTTC. Amino acid sequence: CASSSMTGNYGYTF.